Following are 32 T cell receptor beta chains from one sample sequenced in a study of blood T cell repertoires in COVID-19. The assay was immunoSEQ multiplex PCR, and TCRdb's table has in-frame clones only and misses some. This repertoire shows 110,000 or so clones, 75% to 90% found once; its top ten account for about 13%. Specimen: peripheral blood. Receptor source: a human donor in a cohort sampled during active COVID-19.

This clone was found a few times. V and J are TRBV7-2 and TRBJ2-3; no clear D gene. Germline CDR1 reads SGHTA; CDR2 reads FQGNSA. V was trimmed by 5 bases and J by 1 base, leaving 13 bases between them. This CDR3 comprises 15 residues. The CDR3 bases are TGTGCCAGCAGCCCTTCCTCGCCAGGCACAGATACGCAGTATTTT. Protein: CASSPSSPGTDTQYF.

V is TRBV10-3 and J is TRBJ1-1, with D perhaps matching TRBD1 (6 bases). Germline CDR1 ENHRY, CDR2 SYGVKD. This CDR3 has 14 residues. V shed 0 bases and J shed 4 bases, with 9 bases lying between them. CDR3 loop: CAISESGGSTEAFF. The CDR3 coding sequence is TGTGCCATCAGTGAGTCAGGGGGATCCACTGAAGCTTTCTTT.

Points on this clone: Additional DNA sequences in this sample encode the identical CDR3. The chain's CDR3 is CASSSYSNQPQHF. Written as DNA, the CDR3 is TGTGCCAGCAGCTCCTATAGCAATCAGCCCCAGCATTTT. This chain links TRBV12-3 or TRBV12-4 with TRBJ1-5, with unresolved D. V was cut by 6 bases and J by 0 bases, with 6 bases left in between. The CDR3 length is 13 residues.

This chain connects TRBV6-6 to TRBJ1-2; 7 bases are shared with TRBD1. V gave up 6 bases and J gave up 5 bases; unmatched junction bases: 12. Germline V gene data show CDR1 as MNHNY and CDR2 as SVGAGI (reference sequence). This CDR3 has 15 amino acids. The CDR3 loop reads CASSPASGQLYGYTF. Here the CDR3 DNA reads TGTGCCAGCAGCCCAGCTTCGGGACAGTTATATGGCTACACCTTC.

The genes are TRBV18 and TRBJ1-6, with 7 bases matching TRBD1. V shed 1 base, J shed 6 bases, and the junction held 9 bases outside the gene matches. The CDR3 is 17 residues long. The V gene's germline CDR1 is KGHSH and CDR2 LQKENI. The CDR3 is CASSPRGRQGANSPLHF. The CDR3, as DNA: TGTGCCAGCTCACCACGTGGGAGACAGGGCGCTAATTCACCCCTCCACTTT. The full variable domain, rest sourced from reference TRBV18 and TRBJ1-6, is NAGVMQNPRHLVRRRGQEARLRCSPMKGHSHVYWYRQLPEEGLKFMVYLQKENIIDESGMPKERFSAEFPKEGPSILRIQQVVRGDSAAYFCASSPRGRQGANSPLHFGNGTRLTVT.

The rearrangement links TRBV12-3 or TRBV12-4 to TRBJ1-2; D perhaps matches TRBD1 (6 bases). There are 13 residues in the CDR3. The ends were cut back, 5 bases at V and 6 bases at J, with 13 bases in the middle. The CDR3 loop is CASSPLGAHGYTF. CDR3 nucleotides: TGTGCCAGCAGTCCGCTGGGGGCCCATGGCTACACCTTC.

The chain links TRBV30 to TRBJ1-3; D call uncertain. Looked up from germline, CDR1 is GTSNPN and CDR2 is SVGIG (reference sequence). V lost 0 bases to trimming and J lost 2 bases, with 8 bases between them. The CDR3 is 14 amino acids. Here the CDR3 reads CAWSVLAAGNTIYF. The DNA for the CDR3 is TGTGCCTGGAGTGTTCTGGCTGCTGGAAACACCATATATTTT. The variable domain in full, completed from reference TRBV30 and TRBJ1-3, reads SQTIHQWPATLVQPVGSPLSLECTVEGTSNPNLYWYRQAAGRGLQLLFYSVGIGQISSEVPQNLSASRPQDRQFILSSKKLLLSDSGFYLCAWSVLAAGNTIYFGEGSWLTVV.

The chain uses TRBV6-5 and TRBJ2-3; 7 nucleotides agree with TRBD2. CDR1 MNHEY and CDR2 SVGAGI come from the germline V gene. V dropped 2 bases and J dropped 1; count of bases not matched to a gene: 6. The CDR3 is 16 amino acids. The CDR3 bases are TGTGCCAGCAGTTACGGGTTCGCGGGGGGCACAGATACGCAGTATTTT. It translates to CASSYGFAGGTDTQYF.

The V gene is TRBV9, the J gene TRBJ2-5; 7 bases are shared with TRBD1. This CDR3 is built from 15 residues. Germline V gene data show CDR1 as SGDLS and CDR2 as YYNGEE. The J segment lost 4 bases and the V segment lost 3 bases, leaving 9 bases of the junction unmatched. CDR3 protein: CASSAREGAGETQYF. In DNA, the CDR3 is TGTGCCAGCAGCGCCCGAGAGGGGGCTGGAGAGACCCAGTACTTC.

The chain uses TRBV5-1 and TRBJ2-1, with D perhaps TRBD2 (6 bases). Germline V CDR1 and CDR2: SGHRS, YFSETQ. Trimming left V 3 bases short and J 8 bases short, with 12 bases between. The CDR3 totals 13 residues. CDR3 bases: TGCGCCAGCAGCTCCGGACTAACGGATGAGCAGTTCTTC. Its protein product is CASSSGLTDEQFF.

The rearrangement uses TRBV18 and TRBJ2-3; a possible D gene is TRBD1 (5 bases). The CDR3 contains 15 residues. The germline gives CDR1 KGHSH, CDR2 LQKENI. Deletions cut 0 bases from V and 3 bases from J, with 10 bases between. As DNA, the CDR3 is TGTGCCAGCTCACCACCGACCAGGGCAACAGATACGCAGTATTTT. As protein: CASSPPTRATDTQYF.

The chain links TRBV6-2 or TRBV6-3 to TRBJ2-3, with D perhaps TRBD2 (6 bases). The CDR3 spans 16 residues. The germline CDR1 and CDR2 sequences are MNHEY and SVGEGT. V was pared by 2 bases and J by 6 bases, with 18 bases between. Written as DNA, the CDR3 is TGTGCCAGCAGTTACCGGGGGAAAGGTTGGACGGATACGCAGTATTTT. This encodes CASSYRGKGWTDTQYF.

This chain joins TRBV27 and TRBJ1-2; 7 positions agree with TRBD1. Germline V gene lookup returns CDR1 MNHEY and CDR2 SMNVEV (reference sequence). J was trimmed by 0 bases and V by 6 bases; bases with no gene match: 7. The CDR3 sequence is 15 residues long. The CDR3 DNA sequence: TGTGCCAGCAGACCAGGGGGTCGGGCTAACTATGGCTACACCTTC. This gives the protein CASRPGGRANYGYTF.

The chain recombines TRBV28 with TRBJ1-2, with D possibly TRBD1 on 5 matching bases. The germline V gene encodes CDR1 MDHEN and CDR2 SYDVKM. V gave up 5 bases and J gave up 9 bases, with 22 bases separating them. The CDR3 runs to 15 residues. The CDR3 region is CASSIALGGVGSYTF. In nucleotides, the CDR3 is TGTGCCAGCAGTATTGCCCTGGGAGGGGTAGGGAGCTACACCTTC.

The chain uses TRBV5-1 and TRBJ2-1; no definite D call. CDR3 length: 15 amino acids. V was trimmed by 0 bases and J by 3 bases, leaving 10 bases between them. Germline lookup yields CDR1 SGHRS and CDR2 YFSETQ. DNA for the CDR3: TGCGCCAGCAGCTTGGATGCCACAATCTACAATGAGCAGTTCTTC. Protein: CASSLDATIYNEQFF. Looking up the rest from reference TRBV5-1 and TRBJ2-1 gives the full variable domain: KAGVTQTPRYLIKTRGQQVTLSCSPISGHRSVSWYQQTPGQGLQFLFEYFSETQRNKGNFPGRFSGRQFSNSRSEMNVSTLELGDSALYLCASSLDATIYNEQFFGPGTRLTVL.

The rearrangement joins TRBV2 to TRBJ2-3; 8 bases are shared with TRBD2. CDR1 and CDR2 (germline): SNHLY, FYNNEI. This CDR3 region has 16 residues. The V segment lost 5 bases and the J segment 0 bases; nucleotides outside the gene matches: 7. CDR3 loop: CASSLERGPSTDTQYF. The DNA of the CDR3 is TGTGCCAGCAGTCTGGAGCGGGGGCCTAGCACAGATACGCAGTATTTT.

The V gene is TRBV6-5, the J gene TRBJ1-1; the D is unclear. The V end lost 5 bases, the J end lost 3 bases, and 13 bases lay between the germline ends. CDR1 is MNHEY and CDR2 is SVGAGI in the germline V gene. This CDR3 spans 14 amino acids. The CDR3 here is CASSTHGLDTEAFF. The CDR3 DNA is TGTGCCAGCAGTACCCACGGGTTGGACACTGAAGCTTTCTTT.

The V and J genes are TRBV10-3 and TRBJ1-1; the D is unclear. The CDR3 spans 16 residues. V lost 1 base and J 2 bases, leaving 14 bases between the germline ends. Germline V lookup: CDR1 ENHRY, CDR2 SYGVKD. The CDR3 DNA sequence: TGTGCCATCAGTGAGTACTTCGGAGGACCCAACACTGAAGCTTTCTTT. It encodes CAISEYFGGPNTEAFF.

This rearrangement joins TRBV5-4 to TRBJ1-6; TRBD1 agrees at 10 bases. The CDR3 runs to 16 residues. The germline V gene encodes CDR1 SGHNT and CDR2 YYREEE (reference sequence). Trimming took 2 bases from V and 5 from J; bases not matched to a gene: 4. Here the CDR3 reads CASSLGTGVNNSPLHF. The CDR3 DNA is TGTGCCAGCAGCTTAGGGACAGGGGTCAATAATTCACCCCTCCACTTT.

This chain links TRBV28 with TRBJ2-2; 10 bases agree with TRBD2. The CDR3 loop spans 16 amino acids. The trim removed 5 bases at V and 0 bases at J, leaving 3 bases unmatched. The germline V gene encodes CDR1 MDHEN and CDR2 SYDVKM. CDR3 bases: TGTGCCAGCAGTGACACTAGCGGGGCGAACACCGGGGAGCTGTTTTTT. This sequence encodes CASSDTSGANTGELFF.

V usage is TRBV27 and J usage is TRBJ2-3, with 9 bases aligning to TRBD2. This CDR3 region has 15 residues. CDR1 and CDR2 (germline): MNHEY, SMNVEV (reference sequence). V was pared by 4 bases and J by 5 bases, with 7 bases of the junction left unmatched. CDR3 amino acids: CASSSTSGSLDTQYF. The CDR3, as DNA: TGTGCCAGCAGTTCGACTAGCGGTAGTTTAGATACGCAGTATTTT.

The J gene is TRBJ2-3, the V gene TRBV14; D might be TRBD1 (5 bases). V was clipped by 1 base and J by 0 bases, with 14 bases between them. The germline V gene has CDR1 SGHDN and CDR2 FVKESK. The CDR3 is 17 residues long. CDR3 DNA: TGTGCCAGCAGCCAAGTGGTAAGGACACTTAGCACAGATACGCAGTATTTT. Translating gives CASSQVVRTLSTDTQYF.

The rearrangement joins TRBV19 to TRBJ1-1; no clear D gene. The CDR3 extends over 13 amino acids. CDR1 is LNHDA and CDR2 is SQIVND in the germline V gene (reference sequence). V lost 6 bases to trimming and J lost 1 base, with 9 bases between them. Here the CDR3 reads CASSETRNTEAFF. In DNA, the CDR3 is TGTGCCAGTAGCGAAACAAGGAACACTGAAGCTTTCTTT.

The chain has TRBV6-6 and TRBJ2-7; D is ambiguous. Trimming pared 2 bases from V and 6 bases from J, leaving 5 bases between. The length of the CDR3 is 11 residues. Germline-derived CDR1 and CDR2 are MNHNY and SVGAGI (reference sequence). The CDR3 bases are TGTGCCAGCAGTTACGGAGTCGAGCAGTACTTC. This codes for CASSYGVEQYF.

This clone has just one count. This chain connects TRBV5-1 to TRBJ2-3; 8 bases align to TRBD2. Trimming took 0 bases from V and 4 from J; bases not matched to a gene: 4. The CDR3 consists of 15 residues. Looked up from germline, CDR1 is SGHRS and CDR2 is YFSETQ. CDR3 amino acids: CASSLGGGPADTQYF. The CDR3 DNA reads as TGCGCCAGCAGCTTGGGCGGGGGGCCCGCAGATACGCAGTATTTT. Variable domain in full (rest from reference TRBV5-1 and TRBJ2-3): KAGVTQTPRYLIKTRGQQVTLSCSPISGHRSVSWYQQTPGQGLQFLFEYFSETQRNKGNFPGRFSGRQFSNSRSEMNVSTLELGDSALYLCASSLGGGPADTQYFGPGTRLTVL.

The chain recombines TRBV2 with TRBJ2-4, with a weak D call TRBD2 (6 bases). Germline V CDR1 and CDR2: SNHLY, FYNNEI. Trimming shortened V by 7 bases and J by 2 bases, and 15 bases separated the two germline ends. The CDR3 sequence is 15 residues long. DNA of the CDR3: TGTGCCAGCAACACCCCCGGCGGGACCAAAAACATTCAGTACTTC. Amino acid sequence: CASNTPGGTKNIQYF.

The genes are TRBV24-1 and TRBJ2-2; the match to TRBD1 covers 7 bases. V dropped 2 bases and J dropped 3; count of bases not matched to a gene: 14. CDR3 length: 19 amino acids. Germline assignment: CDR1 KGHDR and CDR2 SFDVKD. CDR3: CATSDSQEATGLYTGELFF. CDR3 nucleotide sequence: TGTGCCACCAGTGATTCTCAAGAAGCGACAGGGCTATACACCGGGGAGCTGTTTTTT.

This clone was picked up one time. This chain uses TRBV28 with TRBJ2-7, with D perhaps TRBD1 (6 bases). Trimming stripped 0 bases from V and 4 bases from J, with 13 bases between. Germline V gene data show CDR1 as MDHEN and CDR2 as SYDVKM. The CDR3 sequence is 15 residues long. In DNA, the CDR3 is TGTGCCAGCAGTTTATGGGCAGGGGCAACATACGAGCAGTACTTC. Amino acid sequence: CASSLWAGATYEQYF.

The CDR3 DNA reads as TGTGCCAGCAGCTTAGTTTTGGCGGGGGCCGCCTACGAGCAGTACTTC. Translating gives CASSLVLAGAAYEQYF. The chain has TRBV7-2 and TRBJ2-7; tentative D call: TRBD2 (7 bases). Germline V CDR1 and CDR2: SGHTA, FQGNSA. The CDR3 length is 16 residues. The ends were cut back, 1 base at V and 2 bases at J, with 15 bases in the middle.

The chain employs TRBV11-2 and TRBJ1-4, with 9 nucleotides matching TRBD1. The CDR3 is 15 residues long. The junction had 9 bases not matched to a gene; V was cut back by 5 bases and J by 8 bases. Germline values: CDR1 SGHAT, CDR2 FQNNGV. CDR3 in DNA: TGTGCCAGCAGCCCTCTACAGGGGGCTGTGGAAAAACTGTTTTTT. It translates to CASSPLQGAVEKLFF.

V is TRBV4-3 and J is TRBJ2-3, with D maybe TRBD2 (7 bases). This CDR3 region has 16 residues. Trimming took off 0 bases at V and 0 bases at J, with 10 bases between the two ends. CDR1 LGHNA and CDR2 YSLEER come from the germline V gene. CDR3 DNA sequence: TGCGCCAGCAGCCAAGAAAAGGGGGGGAGCACAGATACGCAGTATTTT. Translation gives CASSQEKGGSTDTQYF.

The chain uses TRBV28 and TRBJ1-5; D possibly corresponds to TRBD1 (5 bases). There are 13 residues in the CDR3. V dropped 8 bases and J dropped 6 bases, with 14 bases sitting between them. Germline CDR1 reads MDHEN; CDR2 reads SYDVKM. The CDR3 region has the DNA TGTGCCAGCGCCATAGGGGAATTTCAGCCCCAGCATTTT. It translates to CASAIGEFQPQHF.